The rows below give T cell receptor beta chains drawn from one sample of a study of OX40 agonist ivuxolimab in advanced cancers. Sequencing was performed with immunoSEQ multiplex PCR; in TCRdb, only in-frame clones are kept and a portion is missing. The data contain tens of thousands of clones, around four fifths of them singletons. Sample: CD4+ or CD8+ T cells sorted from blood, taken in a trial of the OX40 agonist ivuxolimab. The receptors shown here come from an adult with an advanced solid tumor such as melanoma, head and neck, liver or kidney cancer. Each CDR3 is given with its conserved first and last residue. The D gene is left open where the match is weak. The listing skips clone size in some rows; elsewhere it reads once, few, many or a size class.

CASSSEMDSYEQYF	TGTGCCAGCAGCTCCGAGATGGACAGCTACGAGCAGTACTTC	TRBV7-2	TRBJ2-7	NA	once
CASSESGRGSYEQYF	TGTGCCAGCAGTGAATCAGGAAGGGGGAGCTACGAGCAGTACTTC	TRBV25-1	TRBJ2-7	NA	NA
CASSLSGLNYEQYF	TGTGCCAGCAGCTTATCAGGGTTAAACTACGAGCAGTACTTC	TRBV7-8	TRBJ2-7	NA	NA
CASSAPGQGVREQYF	TGTGCCAGCAGTGCCCCGGGACAGGGGGTGAGAGAGCAGTACTTC	TRBV6-1	TRBJ2-7	TRBD1	NA
CASSYSIHQGHEQYF	TGTGCCAGCAGTTACTCGATACACCAGGGCCACGAGCAGTACTTC	TRBV6-5	TRBJ2-7	NA	NA
CASSLAAGGASEQYF	TGTGCCAGCAGCTTAGCGGCAGGGGGCGCTTCCGAGCAGTACTTC	TRBV7-6	TRBJ2-7	TRBD1	once
CASSLPLAGGSDTQYF	TGCGCCAGCAGCTTACCACTAGCTGGGGGCTCAGATACGCAGTATTTT	TRBV5-1	TRBJ2-3	NA	once
CATSKRTSSSTDTQYF	TGTGCCACCAGCAAAAGGACTAGCAGTAGCACAGATACGCAGTATTTT	TRBV15	TRBJ2-3	TRBD2	NA
CASSFPTSGGQETQYF	TGTGCCAGCAGTTTCCCGACTAGCGGGGGCCAAGAGACCCAGTACTTC	TRBV6-6	TRBJ2-5	TRBD2	NA
CASSGVRANEKLFF	TGTGCCAGCAGTGGGGTCAGGGCGAATGAAAAACTGTTTTTT	TRBV6-1	TRBJ1-4	NA	NA
CSETANTEAFF	TGCAGCGAGACAGCGAACACTGAAGCTTTCTTT	TRBV29-1	TRBJ1-1	NA	medium-sized
CASSDAGSPQHF	TGCGCCAGCAGTGACGCCGGTTCGCCCCAGCATTTT	TRBV10-1	TRBJ1-5	NA	NA
CASNRQDQPQHF	TGTGCCAGCAACCGCCAAGACCAGCCCCAGCATTTT	TRBV2	TRBJ1-5	NA	NA
CASSRTDSPLHF	TGTGCCAGCAGTCGGACAGATTCACCCCTCCACTTT	TRBV2	TRBJ1-6	NA	NA
CASSRENYEQYF	TGTGCCAGCAGCCGCGAAAATTACGAGCAGTACTTC	TRBV7-2	TRBJ2-7	NA	NA
CASSPPAGGYGYTF	TGTGCCAGCTCCCCCCCGGCAGGGGGGTATGGCTACACCTTC	TRBV28	TRBJ1-2	TRBD1	NA
CASRDSGNTDTQYF	TGTGCCAGCAGAGATAGCGGAAACACAGATACGCAGTATTTT	TRBV28	TRBJ2-3	NA	NA
CASSVEGGGAIDTQYF	TGTGCCAGCAGCGTAGAGGGCGGGGGGGCCATAGATACGCAGTATTTT	TRBV9	TRBJ2-3	TRBD2	NA
CASSSNPGLATEQFF	TGTGCCAGCAGCTCAAACCCGGGACTAGCGACTGAGCAGTTCTTC	TRBV11-2	TRBJ2-1	TRBD2	NA
CASSSGNQPQHF	TGTGCCAGCAGCTCCGGCAATCAGCCCCAGCATTTT	TRBV7-6	TRBJ1-5	NA	NA
CASSYWPGNQPQHF	TGTGCCAGCAGTTACTGGCCAGGCAATCAGCCCCAGCATTTT	TRBV6-6	TRBJ1-5	NA	once
CASSFGWGADTQYF	TGTGCCAGCAGCTTTGGGTGGGGCGCAGATACGCAGTATTTT	TRBV7-3	TRBJ2-3	NA	NA
CASSPEGRGLYSNQPQHF	TGTGCCAGCAGCCCGGAGGGCAGGGGGCTGTATAGCAATCAGCCCCAGCATTTT	TRBV28	TRBJ1-5	TRBD1	NA
CASSLDGREYNEQFF	TGCGCCAGCAGCTTGGATGGCAGGGAGTACAATGAGCAGTTCTTC	TRBV5-1	TRBJ2-1	NA	NA
CASSPFESAPYEQYF	TGTGCCAGCTCACCATTCGAGTCAGCTCCCTACGAGCAGTACTTC	TRBV18	TRBJ2-7	NA	NA
CASSESPGGFSGYTF	TGTGCCAGCAGTGAAAGTCCAGGGGGATTCTCTGGCTACACCTTC	TRBV6-1	TRBJ1-2	TRBD1	NA
CASSSRLGITDTQYF	TGTGCCAGCAGTTCCCGTTTAGGGATCACAGATACGCAGTATTTT	TRBV28	TRBJ2-3	NA	NA
CASSLNTGRVNTEAFF	TGCGCCAGCAGCTTAAATACAGGGAGGGTGAACACTGAAGCTTTCTTT	TRBV5-1	TRBJ1-1	NA	NA
CASSSPGRPYEQYF	TGTGCCAGCAGCTCGCCGGGACGGCCCTACGAGCAGTACTTC	TRBV11-2	TRBJ2-7	NA	once